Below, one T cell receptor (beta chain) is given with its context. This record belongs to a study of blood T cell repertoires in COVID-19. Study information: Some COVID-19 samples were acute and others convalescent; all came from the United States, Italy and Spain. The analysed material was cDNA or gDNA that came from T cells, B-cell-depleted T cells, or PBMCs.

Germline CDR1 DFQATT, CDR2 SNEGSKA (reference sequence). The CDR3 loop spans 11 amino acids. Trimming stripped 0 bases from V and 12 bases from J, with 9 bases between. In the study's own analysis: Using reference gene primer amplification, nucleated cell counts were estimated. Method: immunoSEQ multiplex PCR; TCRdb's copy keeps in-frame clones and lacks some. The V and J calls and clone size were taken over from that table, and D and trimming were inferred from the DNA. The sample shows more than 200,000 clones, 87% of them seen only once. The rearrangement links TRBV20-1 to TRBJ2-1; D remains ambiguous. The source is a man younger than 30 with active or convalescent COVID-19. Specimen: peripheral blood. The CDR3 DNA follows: TGCAGTGCTAGAGATGGGCAGAGGCAGTTCTTC. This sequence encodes CSARDGQRQFF.